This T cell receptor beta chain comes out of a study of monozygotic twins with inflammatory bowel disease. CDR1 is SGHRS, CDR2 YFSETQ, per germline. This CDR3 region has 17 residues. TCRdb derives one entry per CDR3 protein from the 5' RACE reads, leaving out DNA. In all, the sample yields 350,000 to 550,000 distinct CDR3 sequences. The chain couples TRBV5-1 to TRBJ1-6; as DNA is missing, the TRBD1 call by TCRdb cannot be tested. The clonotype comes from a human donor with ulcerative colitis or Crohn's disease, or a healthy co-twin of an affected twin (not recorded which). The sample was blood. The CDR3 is CASSPGGAGSYNSPLHF.